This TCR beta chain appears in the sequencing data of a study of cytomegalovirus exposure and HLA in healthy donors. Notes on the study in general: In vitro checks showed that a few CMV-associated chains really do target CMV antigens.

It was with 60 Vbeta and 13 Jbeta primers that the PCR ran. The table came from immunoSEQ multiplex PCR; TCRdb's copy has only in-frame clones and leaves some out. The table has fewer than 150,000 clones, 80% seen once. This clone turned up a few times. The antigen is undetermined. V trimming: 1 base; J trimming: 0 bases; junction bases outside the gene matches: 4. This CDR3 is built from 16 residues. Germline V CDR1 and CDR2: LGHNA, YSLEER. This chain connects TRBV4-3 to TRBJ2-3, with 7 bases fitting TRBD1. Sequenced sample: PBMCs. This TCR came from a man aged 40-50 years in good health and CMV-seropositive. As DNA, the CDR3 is TGCGCCAGCAGCCAAGTTGGGGACAGAAGCACAGATACGCAGTATTTT. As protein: CASSQVGDRSTDTQYF.